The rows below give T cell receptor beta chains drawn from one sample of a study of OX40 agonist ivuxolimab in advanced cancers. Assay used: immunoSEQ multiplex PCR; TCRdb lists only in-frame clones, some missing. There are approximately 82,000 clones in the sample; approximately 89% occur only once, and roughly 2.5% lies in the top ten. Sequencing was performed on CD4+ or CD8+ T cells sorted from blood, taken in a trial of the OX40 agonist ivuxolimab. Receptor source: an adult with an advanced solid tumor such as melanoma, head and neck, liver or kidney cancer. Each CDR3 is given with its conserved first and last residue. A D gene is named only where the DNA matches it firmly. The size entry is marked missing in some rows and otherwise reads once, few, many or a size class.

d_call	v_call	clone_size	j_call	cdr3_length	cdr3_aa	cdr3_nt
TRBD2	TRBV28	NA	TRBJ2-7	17	CASMGLGGGPSSYEQYF	TGTGCCAGCATGGGACTGGGCGGGGGGCCGAGCTCCTACGAGCAGTACTTC
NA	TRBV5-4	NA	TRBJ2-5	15	CASSLGSGATETQYF	TGTGCCAGCAGCTTGGGGTCGGGGGCGACGGAGACCCAGTACTTC
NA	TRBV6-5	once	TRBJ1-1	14	CASSYRQKNTEAFF	TGTGCCAGCAGTTACCGACAGAAGAACACTGAAGCTTTCTTT
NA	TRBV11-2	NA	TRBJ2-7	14	CASSLLGSDYEQYF	TGTGCCAGCAGCTTATTAGGATCCGACTACGAGCAGTACTTC
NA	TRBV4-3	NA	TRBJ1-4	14	CASSQDPTNEKLFF	TGCGCCAGCAGCCAAGATCCAACTAATGAAAAACTGTTTTTT
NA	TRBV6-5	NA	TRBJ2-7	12	CASRRRGDEQYF	TGTGCCAGCAGGCGAAGGGGCGACGAGCAGTACTTC
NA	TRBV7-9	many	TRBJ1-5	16	CASSLSMSDHNQPQHF	TGTGCCAGCAGCTTAAGTATGTCAGACCACAATCAGCCCCAGCATTTT
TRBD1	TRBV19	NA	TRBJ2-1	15	CASSTTGGGTNEQFF	TGTGCCAGTAGTACGACAGGGGGAGGAACGAATGAGCAGTTCTTC
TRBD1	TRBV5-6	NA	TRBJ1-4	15	CASSTAGTGSEKLFF	TGTGCCAGCAGCACGGCCGGGACAGGGTCGGAAAAACTGTTTTTT
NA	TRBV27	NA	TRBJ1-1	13	CASSLREGSEAFF	TGTGCCAGCAGTTTAAGGGAGGGCTCTGAAGCTTTCTTT
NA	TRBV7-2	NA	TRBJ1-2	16	CASSLATVGGNYGYTF	TGTGCCAGCAGCTTAGCGACGGTCGGGGGGAACTATGGCTACACCTTC
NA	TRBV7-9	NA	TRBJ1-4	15	CASTTEAGVNEKLFF	TGTGCCAGCACCACGGAGGCAGGGGTTAATGAAAAACTGTTTTTT
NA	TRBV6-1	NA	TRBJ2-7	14	CASSATSGIYEQYF	TGTGCCAGCAGTGCCACCAGTGGAATCTACGAGCAGTACTTC
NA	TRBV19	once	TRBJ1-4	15	CASRPGTRDLRKLFF	TGTGCCAGTAGACCTGGGACAAGGGATTTGAGGAAACTGTTTTTT
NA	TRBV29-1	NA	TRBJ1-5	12	CSVVGSNQPQHF	TGCAGCGTTGTAGGGAGCAATCAGCCCCAGCATTTT
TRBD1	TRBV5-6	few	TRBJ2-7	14	CASSLVGTAYEQYF	TGTGCCAGCAGCTTGGTAGGGACAGCCTACGAGCAGTACTTC
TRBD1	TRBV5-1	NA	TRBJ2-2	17	CASTSLGVDRGTGELFF	TGCGCCAGCACCTCTTTGGGGGTGGACAGGGGCACCGGGGAGCTGTTTTTT
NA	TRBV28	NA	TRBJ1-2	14	CASSLGQALYGYTF	TGTGCCAGCAGTTTGGGTCAGGCCCTCTATGGCTACACCTTC
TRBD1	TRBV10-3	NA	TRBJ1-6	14	CAISVGTGDSPLHF	TGTGCCATCAGTGTTGGGACAGGAGATTCACCCCTCCACTTT
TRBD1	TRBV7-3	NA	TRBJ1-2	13	CASSLGQGNGYTF	TGTGCCAGCAGCCTGGGACAGGGTAATGGCTACACCTTC
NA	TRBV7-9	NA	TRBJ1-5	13	CASSLDRNQPQHF	TGTGCCAGCAGCTTAGACCGAAATCAGCCCCAGCATTTT
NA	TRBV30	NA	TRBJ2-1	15	CAWNPGLGGSWEQFF	TGTGCCTGGAATCCCGGACTAGGGGGTTCTTGGGAGCAGTTCTTC
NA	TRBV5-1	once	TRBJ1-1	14	CASSLGVSVTEAFF	TGCGCCAGCAGCTTGGGGGTGTCAGTCACTGAAGCTTTCTTT
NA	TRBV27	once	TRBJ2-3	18	CASSHRYYRIPTTDTQYF	TGTGCCAGCAGTCACCGATACTACAGGATACCTACAACAGATACGCAGTATTTT
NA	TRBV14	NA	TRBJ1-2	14	CASSPPYPGYGYTF	TGTGCCAGCAGCCCTCCCTACCCGGGCTATGGCTACACCTTC
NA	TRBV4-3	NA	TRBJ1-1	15	CASSPTTGRIAEAFF	TGCGCCAGCAGCCCAACCACAGGGAGGATCGCTGAAGCTTTCTTT
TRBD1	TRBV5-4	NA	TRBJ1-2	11	CATSKDRDWTF	TGTGCCACGAGCAAGGACAGGGATTGGACCTTC
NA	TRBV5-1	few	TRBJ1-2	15	CASSLLGGQWDGYTF	TGCGCCAGCAGCTTGTTAGGCGGGCAGTGGGATGGCTACACCTTC
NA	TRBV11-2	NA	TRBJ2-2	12	CACGAHTGELFF	TGTGCCTGTGGGGCCCACACCGGGGAGCTGTTTTTT
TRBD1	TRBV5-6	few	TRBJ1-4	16	CASSGGQQTTNEKLFF	TGTGCCAGCAGCGGGGGACAGCAGACAACTAATGAAAAACTGTTTTTT
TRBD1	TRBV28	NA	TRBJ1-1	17	CASRPLGFVGTGTEAFF	TGTGCCAGCAGACCTTTAGGGTTTGTTGGGACAGGGACTGAAGCTTTCTTT
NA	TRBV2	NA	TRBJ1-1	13	CASSEGKNTEAFF	TGTGCCAGCAGTGAAGGAAAGAACACTGAAGCTTTCTTT
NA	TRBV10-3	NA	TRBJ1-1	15	CAISESGDGDTEAFF	TGTGCCATCAGTGAGTCGGGAGACGGGGACACTGAAGCTTTCTTT
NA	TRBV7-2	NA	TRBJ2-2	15	CASRTQGSNTGELFF	TGTGCCAGTAGAACTCAGGGTTCGAACACCGGGGAGCTGTTTTTT
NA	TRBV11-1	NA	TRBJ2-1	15	CASSPYDPVPNEQFF	TGTGCCAGCAGCCCTTATGACCCCGTCCCAAATGAGCAGTTCTTC
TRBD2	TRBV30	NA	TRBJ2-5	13	CAWNPRGVETQYF	TGTGCCTGGAATCCCCGGGGGGTGGAGACCCAGTACTTC
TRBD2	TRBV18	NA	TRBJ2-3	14	CASSSSGAPDTQYF	TGTGCCAGCTCAAGTAGCGGGGCCCCAGATACGCAGTATTTT
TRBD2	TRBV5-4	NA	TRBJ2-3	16	CASSLRTSGGGDTQYF	TGTGCCAGCAGCTTGAGAACTAGCGGGGGCGGGGATACGCAGTATTTT
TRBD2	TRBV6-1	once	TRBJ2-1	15	CASSTSGGFYNEQFF	TGTGCCAGCTCGACTAGCGGGGGGTTCTACAATGAGCAGTTCTTC
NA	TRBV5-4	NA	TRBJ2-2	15	CASSLTTGNTGELFF	TGTGCCAGCAGCCTTACGACAGGGAACACCGGGGAGCTGTTTTTT
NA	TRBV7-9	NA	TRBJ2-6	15	CASRRAGSGANVLTF	TGTGCCAGCAGACGCGCGGGGTCTGGGGCCAACGTCCTGACTTTC
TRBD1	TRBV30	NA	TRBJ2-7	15	CAWSAGTDPAYEQYF	TGTGCCTGGAGCGCAGGGACAGACCCAGCCTACGAGCAGTACTTC
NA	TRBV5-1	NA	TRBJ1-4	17	CASSSGPGVTTNEKLFF	TGCGCCAGCAGCTCGGGACCCGGAGTTACAACTAATGAAAAACTGTTTTTT
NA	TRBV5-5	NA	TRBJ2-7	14	CASRTRGRQSEQYF	TGTGCCAGCAGAACTCGCGGCAGGCAGTCCGAGCAGTACTTC
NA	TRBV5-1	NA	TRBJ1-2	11	CASKGTYGYTF	TGCGCCAGCAAAGGGACCTATGGCTACACCTTC
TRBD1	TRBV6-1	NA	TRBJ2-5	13	CASSAGQGETQYF	TGTGCCAGCAGTGCGGGACAGGGGGAGACCCAGTACTTC
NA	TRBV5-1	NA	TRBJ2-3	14	CASSLVRGGDTQYF	TGCGCCAGCAGCTTGGTGCGCGGAGGGGATACGCAGTATTTT
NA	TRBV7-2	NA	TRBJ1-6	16	CASSLEGGQNNSPLHF	TGTGCCAGCAGCTTAGAGGGGGGCCAAAATAATTCACCCCTCCACTTT